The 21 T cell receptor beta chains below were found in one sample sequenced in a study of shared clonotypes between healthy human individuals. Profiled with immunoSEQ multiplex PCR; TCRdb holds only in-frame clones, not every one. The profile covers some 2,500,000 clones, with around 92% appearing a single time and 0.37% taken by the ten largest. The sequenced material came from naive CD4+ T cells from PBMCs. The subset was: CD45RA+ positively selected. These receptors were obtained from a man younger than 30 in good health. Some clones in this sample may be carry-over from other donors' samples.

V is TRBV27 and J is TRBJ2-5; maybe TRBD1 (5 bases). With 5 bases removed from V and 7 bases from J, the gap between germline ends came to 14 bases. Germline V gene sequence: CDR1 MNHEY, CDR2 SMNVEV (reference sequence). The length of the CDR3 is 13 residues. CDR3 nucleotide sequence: TGTGCCAGCAGTCCTCTTGAAAGGGGGACCCAGTACTTC. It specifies CASSPLERGTQYF.

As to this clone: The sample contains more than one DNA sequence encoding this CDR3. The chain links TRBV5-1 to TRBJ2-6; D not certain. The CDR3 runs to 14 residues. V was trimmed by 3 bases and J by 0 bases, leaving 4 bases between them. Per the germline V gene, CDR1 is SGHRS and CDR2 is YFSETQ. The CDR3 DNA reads TGCGCCAGCAGCTCGATCTCTGGGGCCAACGTCCTGACTTTC. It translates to CASSSISGANVLTF. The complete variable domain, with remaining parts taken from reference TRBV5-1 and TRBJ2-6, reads KAGVTQTPRYLIKTRGQQVTLSCSPISGHRSVSWYQQTPGQGLQFLFEYFSETQRNKGNFPGRFSGRQFSNSRSEMNVSTLELGDSALYLCASSSISGANVLTFGAGSRLTVL.

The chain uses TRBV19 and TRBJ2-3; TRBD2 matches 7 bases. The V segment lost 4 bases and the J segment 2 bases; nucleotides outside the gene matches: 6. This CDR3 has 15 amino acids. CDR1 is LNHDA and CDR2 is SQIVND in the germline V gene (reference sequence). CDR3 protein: CASSTYREDTDTQYF. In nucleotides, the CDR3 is TGTGCCAGTAGTACCTACCGGGAGGACACAGATACGCAGTATTTT.

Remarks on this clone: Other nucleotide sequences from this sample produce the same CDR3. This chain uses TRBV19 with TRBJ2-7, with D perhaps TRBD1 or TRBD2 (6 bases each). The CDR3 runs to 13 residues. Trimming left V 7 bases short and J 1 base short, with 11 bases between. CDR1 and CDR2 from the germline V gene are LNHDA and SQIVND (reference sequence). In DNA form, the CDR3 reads TGTGCCAGTAAGGGGGGCGCGTCCTACGAGCAGTACTTC. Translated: CASKGGASYEQYF.

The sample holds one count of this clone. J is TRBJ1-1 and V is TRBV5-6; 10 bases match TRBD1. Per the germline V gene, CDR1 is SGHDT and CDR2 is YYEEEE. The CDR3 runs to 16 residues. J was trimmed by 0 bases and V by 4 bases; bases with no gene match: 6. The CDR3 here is CASSGDRGLLNTEAFF. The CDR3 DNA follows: TGTGCCAGCAGCGGAGACAGGGGGCTCTTGAACACTGAAGCTTTCTTT.

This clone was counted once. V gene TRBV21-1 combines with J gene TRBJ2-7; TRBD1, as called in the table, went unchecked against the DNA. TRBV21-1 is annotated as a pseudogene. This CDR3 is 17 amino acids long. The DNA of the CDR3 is TGTGCCAGCAGCAAAAGTTCCGCTGGGGGCGGATTCTACGAGCAGTACTTC. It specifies CASSKSSAGGGFYEQYF.

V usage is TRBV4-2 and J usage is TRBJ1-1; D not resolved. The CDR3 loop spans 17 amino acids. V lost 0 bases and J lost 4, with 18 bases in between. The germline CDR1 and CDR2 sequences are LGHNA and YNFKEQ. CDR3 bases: TGTGCCAGCAGCCAAGATCGAAGAGACACACCAGGCACTGAAGCTTTCTTT. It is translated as CASSQDRRDTPGTEAFF.

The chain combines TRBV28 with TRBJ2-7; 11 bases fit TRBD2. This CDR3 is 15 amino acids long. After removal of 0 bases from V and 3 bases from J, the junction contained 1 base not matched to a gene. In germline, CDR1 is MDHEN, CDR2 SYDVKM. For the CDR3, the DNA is TGTGCCAGCAGTTTATGGGGGACTAGCGGCTACGAGCAGTACTTC. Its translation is CASSLWGTSGYEQYF.

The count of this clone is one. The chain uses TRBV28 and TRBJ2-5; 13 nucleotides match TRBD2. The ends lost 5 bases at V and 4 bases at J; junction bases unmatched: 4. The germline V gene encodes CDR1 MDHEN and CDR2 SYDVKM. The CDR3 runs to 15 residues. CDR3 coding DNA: TGTGCCAGCAGTCTAGGACTAGCGGGAGCAGAGACCCAGTACTTC. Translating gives CASSLGLAGAETQYF.

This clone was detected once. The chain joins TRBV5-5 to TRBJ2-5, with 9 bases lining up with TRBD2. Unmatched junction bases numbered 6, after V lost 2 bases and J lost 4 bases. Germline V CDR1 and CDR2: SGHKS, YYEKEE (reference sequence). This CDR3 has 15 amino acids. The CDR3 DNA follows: TGTGCCAGCAGCTTTGTAGCGGGAGTAGGAGAGACCCAGTACTTC. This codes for CASSFVAGVGETQYF.

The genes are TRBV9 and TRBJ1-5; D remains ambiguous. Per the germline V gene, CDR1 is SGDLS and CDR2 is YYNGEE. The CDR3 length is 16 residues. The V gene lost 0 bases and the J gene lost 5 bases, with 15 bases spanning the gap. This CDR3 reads CASSVGAGRRDQPQHF. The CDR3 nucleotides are TGTGCCAGCAGCGTAGGAGCGGGCAGACGAGATCAGCCCCAGCATTTT. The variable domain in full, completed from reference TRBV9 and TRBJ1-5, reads DSGVTQTPKHLITATGQRVTLRCSPRSGDLSVYWYQQSLDQGLQFLIQYYNGEERAKGNILERFSAQQFPDLHSELNLSSLELGDSALYFCASSVGAGRRDQPQHFGDGTRLSIL.

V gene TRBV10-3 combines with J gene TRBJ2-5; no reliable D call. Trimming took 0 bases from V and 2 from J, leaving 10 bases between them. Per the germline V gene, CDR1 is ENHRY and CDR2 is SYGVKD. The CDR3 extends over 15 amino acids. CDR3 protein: CAISESSASQETQYF. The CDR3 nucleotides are TGTGCCATCAGTGAGTCGTCCGCGTCACAAGAGACCCAGTACTTC.

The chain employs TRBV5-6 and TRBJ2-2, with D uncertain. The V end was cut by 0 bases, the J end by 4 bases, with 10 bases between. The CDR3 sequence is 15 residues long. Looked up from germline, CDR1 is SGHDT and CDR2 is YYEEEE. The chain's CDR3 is CASSLVQASTGELFF. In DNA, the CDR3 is TGTGCCAGCAGCTTGGTTCAGGCCAGCACCGGGGAGCTGTTTTTT.

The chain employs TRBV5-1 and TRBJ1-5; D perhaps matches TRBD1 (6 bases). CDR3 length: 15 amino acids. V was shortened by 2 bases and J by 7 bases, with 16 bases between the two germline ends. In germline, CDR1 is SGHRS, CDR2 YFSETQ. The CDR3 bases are TGCGCCAGCAGCTTAGTCGGGGGCGTTGGGCAGCCCCAGCATTTT. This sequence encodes CASSLVGGVGQPQHF. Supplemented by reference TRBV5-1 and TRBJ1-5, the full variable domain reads KAGVTQTPRYLIKTRGQQVTLSCSPISGHRSVSWYQQTPGQGLQFLFEYFSETQRNKGNFPGRFSGRQFSNSRSEMNVSTLELGDSALYLCASSLVGGVGQPQHFGDGTRLSIL.

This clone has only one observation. CDR3 sequence (DNA): TGTGCCAGCAGCTTAGTGCCGACAGGGAATCGCATCGGGGAGCTGTTTTTT. Translation gives CASSLVPTGNRIGELFF. The chain is built from TRBV11-2 and TRBJ2-2; 7 bases fit TRBD1. The CDR3 loop spans 17 amino acids. Germline V gives CDR1 SGHAT, CDR2 FQNNGV. Trimming took 1 base from V and 7 from J; bases not matched to a gene: 12.

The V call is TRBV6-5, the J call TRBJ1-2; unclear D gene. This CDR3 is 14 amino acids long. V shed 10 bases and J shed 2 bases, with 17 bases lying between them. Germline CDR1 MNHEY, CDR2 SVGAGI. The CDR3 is CATLESQANYGYTF. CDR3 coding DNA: TGTGCCACCCTAGAAAGTCAGGCAAACTATGGCTACACCTTC.

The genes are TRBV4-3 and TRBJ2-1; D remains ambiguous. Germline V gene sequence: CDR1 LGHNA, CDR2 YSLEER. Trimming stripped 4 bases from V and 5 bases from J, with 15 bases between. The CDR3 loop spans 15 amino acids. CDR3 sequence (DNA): TGCGCCAGCAGCCTCTCGCCTGGTATGGACAATGAGCAGTTCTTC. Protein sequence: CASSLSPGMDNEQFF.

In DNA, the CDR3 is TGCGCCAGCAGCTTGGAGACTAGCGGGGGTAGCGGGGAGCTGTTTTTT. It translates to CASSLETSGGSGELFF. The chain joins TRBV5-1 to TRBJ2-2; 12 bases match TRBD2. This CDR3 has 16 amino acids. Unmatched junction bases numbered 4, after V lost 0 bases and J lost 7 bases. Germline lookup yields CDR1 SGHRS and CDR2 YFSETQ.

The DNA for the CDR3 is TGTGCCAGCAGCCCAGGGGGCCGCTCCTATAATTCACCCCTCCACTTT. It yields the protein CASSPGGRSYNSPLHF. The genes are TRBV7-9 and TRBJ1-6, with 8 bases matching TRBD1. The CDR3 contains 16 residues. CDR1 and CDR2 (germline): SEHNR, FQNEAQ (reference sequence). V shed 5 bases and J 0 bases; nucleotides not matched to a gene: 3.

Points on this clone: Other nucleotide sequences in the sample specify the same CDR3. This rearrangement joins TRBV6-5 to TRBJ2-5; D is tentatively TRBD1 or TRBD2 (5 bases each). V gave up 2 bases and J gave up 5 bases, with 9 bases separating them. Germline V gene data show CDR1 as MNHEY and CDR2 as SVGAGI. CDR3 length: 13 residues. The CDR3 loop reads CASSYGGGETQYF. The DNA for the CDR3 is TGTGCCAGCAGTTACGGGGGTGGGGAGACCCAGTACTTC.

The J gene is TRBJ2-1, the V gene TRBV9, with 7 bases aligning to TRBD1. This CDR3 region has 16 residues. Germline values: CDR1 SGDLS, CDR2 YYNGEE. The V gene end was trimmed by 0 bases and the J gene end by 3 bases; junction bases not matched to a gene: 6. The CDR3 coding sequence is TGTGCCAGCAGCGTAGTGGGGACAGCTTTCTACAATGAGCAGTTCTTC. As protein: CASSVVGTAFYNEQFF.